Listed below are T cell receptor beta chains from one sample, sequenced in a study of cytomegalovirus exposure and HLA in healthy donors. Repertoires were generated with immunoSEQ multiplex PCR, while TCRdb's copy carries only in-frame clones and drops some. The table lists approximately 170,000 clones, over 70% of them singletons. Source material: PBMCs. The receptors originated from a woman aged 40-49 years in good health and CMV-seropositive. Both conserved end residues are part of each CDR3. Each record gives: J gene, V gene, D gene, CDR3 protein, CDR3 DNA. The D gene is left open where the match is weak.

j_call: TRBJ2-7
v_call: TRBV28
d_call: TRBD1
cdr3_aa: CASSYKVGGTGAYEQYF
cdr3_nt: TGTGCCAGCAGTTATAAGGTTGGCGGGACAGGGGCCTACGAGCAGTACTTC

j_call: TRBJ1-6
v_call: TRBV9
d_call: TRBD1
cdr3_aa: CASSVDRVDSPLHF
cdr3_nt: TGTGCCAGCAGCGTTGACAGGGTAGATTCACCCCTCCACTTT

j_call: TRBJ1-2
v_call: TRBV5-6
d_call: TRBD1
cdr3_aa: CASRRTTGVDFF
cdr3_nt: TGTGCCAGCCGACGAACGACAGGGGTGGACTTCTTC

j_call: TRBJ1-4
v_call: TRBV2
d_call: -
cdr3_aa: CASRLDSYNEKLFF
cdr3_nt: TGTGCCAGCAGATTAGACAGTTATAATGAAAAACTGTTTTTT

j_call: TRBJ2-1
v_call: TRBV13
d_call: TRBD2
cdr3_aa: CASSLRPNRGGGASVEQFF
cdr3_nt: TGTGCCAGCAGCTTACGACCCAACCGTGGCGGGGGGGCCAGTGTTGAGCAGTTCTTC

j_call: TRBJ2-1
v_call: TRBV12-5
d_call: -
cdr3_aa: CASGFLDRYNEQFF
cdr3_nt: TGTGCTAGTGGTTTCCTGGACAGATACAATGAGCAGTTCTTC

j_call: TRBJ2-1
v_call: TRBV2
d_call: -
cdr3_aa: CASTGAETTNEQFF
cdr3_nt: TGTGCCAGCACAGGGGCGGAGACCACCAATGAGCAGTTCTTC

j_call: TRBJ1-2
v_call: TRBV4-1
d_call: TRBD1
cdr3_aa: CASSQEGRQGENGYTF
cdr3_nt: TGCGCCAGCAGCCAAGAAGGAAGACAGGGTGAGAATGGCTACACCTTC

j_call: TRBJ1-1
v_call: TRBV28
d_call: -
cdr3_aa: CASSLYRRALSTEAFF
cdr3_nt: TGTGCCAGCAGTTTATACAGGAGGGCGCTTAGCACTGAAGCTTTCTTT

j_call: TRBJ1-1
v_call: TRBV28
d_call: TRBD1
cdr3_aa: CASSIGGPNTEAFF
cdr3_nt: TGTGCCAGCAGTATAGGGGGCCCGAACACTGAAGCTTTCTTT

j_call: TRBJ1-5
v_call: TRBV19
d_call: -
cdr3_aa: CASSHQTGSNQPQHF
cdr3_nt: TGTGCCAGTAGTCACCAAACAGGTAGCAATCAGCCCCAGCATTTT

j_call: TRBJ1-2
v_call: TRBV20-1
d_call: -
cdr3_aa: CSARARYGYTF
cdr3_nt: TGCAGTGCTAGAGCCAGGTATGGCTACACCTTC

j_call: TRBJ1-3
v_call: TRBV9
d_call: -
cdr3_aa: CASSLLDTGNSGNTIYF
cdr3_nt: TGTGCCAGCAGCTTACTGGATACAGGGAATAGCGGAAACACCATATATTTT

j_call: TRBJ2-2
v_call: TRBV5-4
d_call: -
cdr3_aa: CASSLAVSTGELFF
cdr3_nt: TGTGCCAGCAGCTTGGCAGTTTCCACCGGGGAGCTGTTTTTT

j_call: TRBJ1-5
v_call: TRBV7-9
d_call: TRBD1
cdr3_aa: CASSLVTGTAYNQPQHF
cdr3_nt: TGTGCCAGCAGCTTAGTAACCGGGACAGCATACAATCAGCCCCAGCATTTT